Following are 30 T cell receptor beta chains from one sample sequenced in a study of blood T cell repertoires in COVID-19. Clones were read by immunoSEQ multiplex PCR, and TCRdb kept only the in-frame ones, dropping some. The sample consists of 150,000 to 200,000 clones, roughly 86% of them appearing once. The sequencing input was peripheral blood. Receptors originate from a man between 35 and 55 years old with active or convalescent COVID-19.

DNA for the CDR3: TGTGCCAGCAGCCCTTCCGGAGGCAGGGGAGGCAATCAGCCCCAGCATTTT. It codes for CASSPSGGRGGNQPQHF. J is TRBJ1-5 and V is TRBV9; possible D gene TRBD1, 6 bases. V lost 4 bases to trimming and J lost 2 bases, with 19 bases between them. Per the germline V gene, CDR1 is SGDLS and CDR2 is YYNGEE. The CDR3 has 17 amino acids.

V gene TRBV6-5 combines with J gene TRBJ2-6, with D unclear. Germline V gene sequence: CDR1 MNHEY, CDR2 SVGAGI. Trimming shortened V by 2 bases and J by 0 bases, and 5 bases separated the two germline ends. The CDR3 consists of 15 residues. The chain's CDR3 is CASSYGTSGANVLTF. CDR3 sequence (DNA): TGTGCCAGCAGTTACGGCACCTCTGGGGCCAACGTCCTGACTTTC.

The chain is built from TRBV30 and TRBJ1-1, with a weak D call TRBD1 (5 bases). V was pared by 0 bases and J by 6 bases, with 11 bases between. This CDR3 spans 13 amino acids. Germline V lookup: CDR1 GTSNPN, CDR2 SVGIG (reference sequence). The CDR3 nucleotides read TGTGCCTGGAGTGTACGGGGGGGACCTGAAGCTTTCTTT. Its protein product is CAWSVRGGPEAFF.

The CDR3: CASSLARGSNTEAFF. The CDR3 region has the DNA TGTGCCAGCAGCTTGGCCCGGGGTTCAAACACTGAAGCTTTCTTT. This rearrangement joins TRBV5-6 to TRBJ1-1; unclear D gene. The CDR3 sequence is 15 residues long. The V gene lost 0 bases and the J gene lost 2 bases, with 11 bases spanning the gap. Germline lookup yields CDR1 SGHDT and CDR2 YYEEEE.

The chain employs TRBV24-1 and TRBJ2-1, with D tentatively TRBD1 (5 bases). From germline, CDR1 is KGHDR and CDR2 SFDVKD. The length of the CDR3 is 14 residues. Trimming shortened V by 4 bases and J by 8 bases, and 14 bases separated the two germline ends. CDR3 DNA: TGTGCCACCAGTGAAGCAGGGCCCAACGATGAGCAGTTCTTC. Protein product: CATSEAGPNDEQFF.

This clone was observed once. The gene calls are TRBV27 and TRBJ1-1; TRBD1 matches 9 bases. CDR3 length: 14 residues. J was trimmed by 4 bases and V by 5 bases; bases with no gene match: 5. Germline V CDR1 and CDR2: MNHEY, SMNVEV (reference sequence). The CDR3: CASSKDRGGTEAFF. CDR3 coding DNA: TGTGCCAGCAGTAAGGACAGGGGAGGCACTGAAGCTTTCTTT.

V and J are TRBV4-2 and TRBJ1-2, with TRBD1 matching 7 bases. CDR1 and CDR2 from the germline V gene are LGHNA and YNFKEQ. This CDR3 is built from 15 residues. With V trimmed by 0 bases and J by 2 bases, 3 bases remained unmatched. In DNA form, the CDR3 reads TGTGCCAGCAGCCAAGATGGACAGGAAAACTATGGCTACACCTTC. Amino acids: CASSQDGQENYGYTF.

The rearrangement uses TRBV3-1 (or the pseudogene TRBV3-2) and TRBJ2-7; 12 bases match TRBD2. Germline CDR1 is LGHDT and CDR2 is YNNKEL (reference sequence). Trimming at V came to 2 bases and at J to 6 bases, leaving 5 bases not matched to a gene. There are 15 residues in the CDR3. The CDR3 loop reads CASSQMASGGAEQYF. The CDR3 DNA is TGTGCCAGCAGCCAAATGGCTAGCGGGGGGGCCGAGCAGTACTTC.

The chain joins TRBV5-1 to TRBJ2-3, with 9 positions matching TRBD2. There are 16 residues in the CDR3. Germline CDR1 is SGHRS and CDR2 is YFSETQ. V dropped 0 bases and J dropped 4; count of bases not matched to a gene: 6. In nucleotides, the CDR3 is TGCGCCAGCAGCTTGGTTGGCGGGGGGGCCTCAGATACGCAGTATTTT. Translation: CASSLVGGGASDTQYF.

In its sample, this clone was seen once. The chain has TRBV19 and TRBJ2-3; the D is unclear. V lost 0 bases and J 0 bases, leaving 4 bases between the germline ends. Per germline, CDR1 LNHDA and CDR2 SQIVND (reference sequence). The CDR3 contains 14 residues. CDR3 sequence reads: CASSIERSTDTQYF. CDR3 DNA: TGTGCCAGTAGTATAGAGAGGAGCACAGATACGCAGTATTTT.

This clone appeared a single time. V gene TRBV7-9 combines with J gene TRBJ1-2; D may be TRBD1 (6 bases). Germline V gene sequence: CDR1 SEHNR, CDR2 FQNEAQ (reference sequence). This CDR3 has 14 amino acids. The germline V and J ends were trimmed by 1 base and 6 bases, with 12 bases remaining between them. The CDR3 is CASSLGHRADGYTF. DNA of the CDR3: TGTGCCAGCAGCTTAGGACACAGGGCTGATGGCTACACCTTC.

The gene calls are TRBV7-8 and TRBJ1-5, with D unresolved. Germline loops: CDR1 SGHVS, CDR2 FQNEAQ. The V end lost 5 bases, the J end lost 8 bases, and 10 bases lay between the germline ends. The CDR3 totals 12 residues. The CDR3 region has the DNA TGTGCCAGCAGCCCAGGCGGGGAGCCCCAGCATTTT. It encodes CASSPGGEPQHF.

Here the CDR3 reads CASSLDGGTTDTQYF. The CDR3, as DNA: TGCGCCAGCAGCTTGGACGGGGGGACGACAGATACGCAGTATTTT. V usage is TRBV5-1 and J usage is TRBJ2-3; 7 bases are shared with TRBD2. J was trimmed by 3 bases and V by 0 bases; bases with no gene match: 4. The CDR3 totals 15 residues. CDR1 and CDR2 from the germline V gene are SGHRS and YFSETQ.

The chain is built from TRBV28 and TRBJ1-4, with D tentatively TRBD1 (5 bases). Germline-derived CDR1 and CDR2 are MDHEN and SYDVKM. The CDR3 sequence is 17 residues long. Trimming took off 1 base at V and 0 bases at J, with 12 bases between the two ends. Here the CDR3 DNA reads TGTGCCAGCAGTTTATTCCCAGACAGTGCAACTAATGAAAAACTGTTTTTT. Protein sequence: CASSLFPDSATNEKLFF.

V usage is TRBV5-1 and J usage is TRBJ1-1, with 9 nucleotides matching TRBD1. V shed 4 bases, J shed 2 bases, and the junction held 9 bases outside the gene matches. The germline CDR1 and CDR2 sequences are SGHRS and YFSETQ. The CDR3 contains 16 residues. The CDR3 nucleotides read TGCGCCAGCAGCCATACGCCGGGACAGGGAAACACTGAAGCTTTCTTT. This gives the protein CASSHTPGQGNTEAFF.

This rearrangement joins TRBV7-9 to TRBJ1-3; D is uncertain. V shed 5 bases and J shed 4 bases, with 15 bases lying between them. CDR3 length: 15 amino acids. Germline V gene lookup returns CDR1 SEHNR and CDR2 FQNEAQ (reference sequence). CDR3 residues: CASSPPFRSGNTIYF. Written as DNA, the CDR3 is TGTGCCAGCAGCCCCCCCTTTAGATCGGGAAACACCATATATTTT.

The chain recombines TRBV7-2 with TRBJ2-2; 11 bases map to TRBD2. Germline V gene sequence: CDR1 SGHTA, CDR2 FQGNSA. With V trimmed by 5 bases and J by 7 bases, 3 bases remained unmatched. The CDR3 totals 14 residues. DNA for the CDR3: TGTGCCAGCAGCCAGACTAGCGGGGACGGGGAGCTGTTTTTT. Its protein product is CASSQTSGDGELFF.

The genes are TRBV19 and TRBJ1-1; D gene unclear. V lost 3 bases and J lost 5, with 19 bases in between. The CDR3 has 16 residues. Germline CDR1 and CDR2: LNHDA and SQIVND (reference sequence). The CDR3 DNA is TGTGCCAGTAGTATCCCCCCGGGAGGCGTCGGGACTGAAGCTTTCTTT. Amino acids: CASSIPPGGVGTEAFF.

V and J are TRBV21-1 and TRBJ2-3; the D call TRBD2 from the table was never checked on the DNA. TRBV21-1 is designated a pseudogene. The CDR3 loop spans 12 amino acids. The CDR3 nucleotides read TGTGCCAGCAGCAGTCGTCCAGATACGCAGTATTTT. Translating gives CASSSRPDTQYF.

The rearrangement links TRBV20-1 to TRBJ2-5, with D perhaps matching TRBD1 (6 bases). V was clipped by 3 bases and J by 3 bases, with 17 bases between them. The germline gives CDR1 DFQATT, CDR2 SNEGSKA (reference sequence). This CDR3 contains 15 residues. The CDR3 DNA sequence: TGCAGTGCTAGTCAGGCCAGGGGAGTAGAAGAGACCCAGTACTTC. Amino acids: CSASQARGVEETQYF.

This CDR3 reads CASSSTPPASSYNEQFF. For the CDR3, the DNA is TGTGCCAGCAGCTCCACTCCACCAGCGAGCTCCTACAATGAGCAGTTCTTC. The J gene is TRBJ2-1, the V gene TRBV5-4; D gene ambiguous. The CDR3 sequence is 17 residues long. V was cut by 3 bases and J by 0 bases, with 16 bases left in between. The germline V gene has CDR1 SGHNT and CDR2 YYREEE (reference sequence). The whole variable domain, filled in from reference TRBV5-4 and TRBJ2-1, reads ETGVTQSPTHLIKTRGQQVTLRCSSQSGHNTVSWYQQALGQGPQFIFQYYREEENGRGNFPPRFSGLQFPNYSSELNVNALELDDSALYLCASSSTPPASSYNEQFFGPGTRLTVL.

CDR3 coding DNA: TGTGCCTGGAGTGTATCTAGCGGGGGGGCCTTTGACACCGGGGAGCTGTTTTTT. It specifies CAWSVSSGGAFDTGELFF. V and J are TRBV30 and TRBJ2-2; 12 bases agree with TRBD2. The CDR3 is 18 residues long. Germline CDR1 and CDR2: GTSNPN and SVGIG (reference sequence). The V and J ends lost 0 bases and 3 bases, in that order; junction bases with no gene match: 8. Complete variable domain (other parts from reference TRBV30 and TRBJ2-2): SQTIHQWPATLVQPVGSPLSLECTVEGTSNPNLYWYRQAAGRGLQLLFYSVGIGQISSEVPQNLSASRPQDRQFILSSKKLLLSDSGFYLCAWSVSSGGAFDTGELFFGEGSRLTVL.

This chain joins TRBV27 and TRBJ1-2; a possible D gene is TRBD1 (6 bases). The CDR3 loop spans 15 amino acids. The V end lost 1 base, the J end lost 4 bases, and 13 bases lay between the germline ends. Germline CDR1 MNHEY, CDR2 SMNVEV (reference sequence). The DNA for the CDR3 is TGTGCCAGCAGTTTATACAGGGAGGGAGTCTATGGCTACACCTTC. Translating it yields CASSLYREGVYGYTF.

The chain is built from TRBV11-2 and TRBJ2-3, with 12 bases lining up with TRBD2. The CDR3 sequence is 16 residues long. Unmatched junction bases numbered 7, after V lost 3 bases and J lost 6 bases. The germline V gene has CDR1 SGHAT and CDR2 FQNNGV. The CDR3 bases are TGTGCCAGCAGCTTCCCTAGCGGGGGGGCCGTTGATACGCAGTATTTT. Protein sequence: CASSFPSGGAVDTQYF.

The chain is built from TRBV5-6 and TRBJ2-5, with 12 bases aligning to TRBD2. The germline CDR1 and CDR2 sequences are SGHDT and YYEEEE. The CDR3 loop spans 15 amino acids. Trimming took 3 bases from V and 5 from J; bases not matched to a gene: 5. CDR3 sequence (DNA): TGTGCCAGCAGCTCTAGCGGGGGGGCCGGGGAGACCCAGTACTTC. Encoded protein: CASSSSGGAGETQYF. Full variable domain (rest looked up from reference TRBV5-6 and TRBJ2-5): DAGVTQSPTHLIKTRGQQVTLRCSPKSGHDTVSWYQQALGQGPQFIFQYYEEEERQRGNFPDRFSGHQFPNYSSELNVNALLLGDSALYLCASSSSGGAGETQYFGPGTRLLVL.

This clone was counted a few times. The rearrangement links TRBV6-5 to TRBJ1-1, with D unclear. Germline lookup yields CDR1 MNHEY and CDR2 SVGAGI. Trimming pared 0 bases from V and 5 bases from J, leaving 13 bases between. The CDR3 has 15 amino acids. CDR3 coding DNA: TGTGCCAGCAGTTACTCAGAGGGAAGGGTGACTGAAGCTTTCTTT. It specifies CASSYSEGRVTEAFF.

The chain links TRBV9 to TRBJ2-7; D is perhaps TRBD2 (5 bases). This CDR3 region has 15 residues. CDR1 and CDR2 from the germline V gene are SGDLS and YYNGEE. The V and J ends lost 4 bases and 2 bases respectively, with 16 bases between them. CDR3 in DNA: TGTGCCAGCAGCCCCACGGCGGGCACCACCTACGAGCAGTACTTC. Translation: CASSPTAGTTYEQYF.

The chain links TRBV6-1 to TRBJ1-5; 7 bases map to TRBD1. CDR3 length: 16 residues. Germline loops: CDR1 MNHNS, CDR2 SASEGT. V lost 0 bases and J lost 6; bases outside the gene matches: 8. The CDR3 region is CASSEATTGIGQPQHF. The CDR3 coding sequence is TGTGCCAGCAGTGAAGCGACGACAGGGATCGGTCAGCCCCAGCATTTT.

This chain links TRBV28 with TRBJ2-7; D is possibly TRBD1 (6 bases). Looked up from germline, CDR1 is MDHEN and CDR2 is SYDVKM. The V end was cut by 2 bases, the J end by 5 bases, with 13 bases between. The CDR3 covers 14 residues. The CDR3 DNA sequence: TGTGCCAGCAGTTTACCCAGGGGTAAACACGAGCAGTACTTC. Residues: CASSLPRGKHEQYF.

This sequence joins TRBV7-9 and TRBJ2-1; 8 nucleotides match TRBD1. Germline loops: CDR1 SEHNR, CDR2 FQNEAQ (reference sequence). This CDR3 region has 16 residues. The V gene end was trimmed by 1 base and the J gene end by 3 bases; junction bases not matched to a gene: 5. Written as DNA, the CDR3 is TGTGCCAGCAGCTTAGAGACAGGGGCGGTCTACAATGAGCAGTTCTTC. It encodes CASSLETGAVYNEQFF.